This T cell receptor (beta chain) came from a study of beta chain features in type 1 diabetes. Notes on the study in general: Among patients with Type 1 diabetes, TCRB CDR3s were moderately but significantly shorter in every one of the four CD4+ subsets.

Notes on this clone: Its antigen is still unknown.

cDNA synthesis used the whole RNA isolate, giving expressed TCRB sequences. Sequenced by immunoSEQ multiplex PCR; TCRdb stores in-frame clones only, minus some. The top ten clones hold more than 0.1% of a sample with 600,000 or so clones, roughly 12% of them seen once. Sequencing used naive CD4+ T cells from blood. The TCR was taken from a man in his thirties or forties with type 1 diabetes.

CDR3 bases: TGTGCCAGCAGCGGGAGGACAGGGGGCTTGGATACGCAGTATTTT. Amino acids: CASSGRTGGLDTQYF. V and J are TRBV5-4 and TRBJ2-3; 11 positions match TRBD1. The V gene end was trimmed by 4 bases and the J gene end by 6 bases; junction bases not matched to a gene: 7. In germline, CDR1 is SGHNT, CDR2 YYREEE (reference sequence). The CDR3 spans 15 residues.